The 3 T cell receptor beta chains below all came from one sample that was sequenced in a study of T cell responses to AZD1222 COVID-19 vaccine. The data were produced by immunoSEQ multiplex PCR, yet TCRdb's version contains in-frame clones alone and is incomplete. The sample lists 85,000 to 110,000 clones, about nine tenths seen once, with 4% to 5.5% in the top ten. Sequenced here: peripheral blood, sampled on day 0 of AZD1222 vaccination. These receptors came from an adult in good health.

The chain combines TRBV6-2 or TRBV6-3 with TRBJ2-3; D might be TRBD1 or TRBD2, each matching 6 bases. Germline CDR1 and CDR2: MNHEY and SVGEGT. With 4 bases removed from V and 3 bases from J, the gap between germline ends came to 17 bases. The CDR3 is 16 residues long. This CDR3 is CASSLIQTGGTDTQYF. In DNA, the CDR3 is TGTGCCAGCAGTTTGATCCAGACAGGAGGGACAGATACGCAGTATTTT.

The chain recombines TRBV15 with TRBJ1-5; no firm D call. V was clipped by 4 bases and J by 4 bases, with 8 bases between them. The CDR3 consists of 13 residues. Germline lookup yields CDR1 LNHNV and CDR2 YYDKDF (reference sequence). The CDR3: CATSMGTNQPQHF. CDR3 DNA sequence: TGTGCCACCAGCATGGGTACTAATCAGCCCCAGCATTTT.

V gene TRBV3-1 (or the pseudogene TRBV3-2) combines with J gene TRBJ2-2; a weak D match, TRBD1 (6 bases). This CDR3 spans 16 amino acids. Germline V gene sequence: CDR1 LGHDT, CDR2 YNNKEL (reference sequence). V lost 4 bases and J 6 bases, leaving 18 bases between the germline ends. The CDR3 coding sequence is TGTGCCAGCAGCCCTGAACAGGGCCCAGCTGCCGGGGAGCTGTTTTTT. This translates into CASSPEQGPAAGELFF.